The clone carrying this T cell receptor (beta chain) is labeled medium-sized. Antigen: not known. Between the trimmed V and J ends, which lost 5 bases and 3 bases, there was a span of 11 bases. Germline loops: CDR1 MNHGY, CDR2 SAAAGT. The length of the CDR3 is 13 residues. This specimen belongs to a study of T cells in localized non-small cell lung cancer. The assay was immunoSEQ multiplex PCR, and TCRdb's table has in-frame clones only and misses some. This sample has 1,200 to 1,500 clones, with roughly 26% found just once. General observations from the study: Turning up in adjacent lung were a median about 61 of the top 100 tumor clones. Uninvolved adjacent lung had higher T cell clonality than tumor and all other tissues. Investigators sequenced only a single tumor region, leaving heterogeneity possible. Longer overall survival was linked to higher blood T cell density.

This specimen consisted of lung tumor tissue, obtained before any cancer treatment. V gene TRBV6-8 combines with J gene TRBJ2-7; no clear D. This clonotype was obtained from a male donor at least 60 years old with stage I squamous cell lung carcinoma. The CDR3 nucleotides are TGTGCCAGCAGTCTCAGTGACTTCTACGAGCAGTACTTC. Protein product: CASSLSDFYEQYF.